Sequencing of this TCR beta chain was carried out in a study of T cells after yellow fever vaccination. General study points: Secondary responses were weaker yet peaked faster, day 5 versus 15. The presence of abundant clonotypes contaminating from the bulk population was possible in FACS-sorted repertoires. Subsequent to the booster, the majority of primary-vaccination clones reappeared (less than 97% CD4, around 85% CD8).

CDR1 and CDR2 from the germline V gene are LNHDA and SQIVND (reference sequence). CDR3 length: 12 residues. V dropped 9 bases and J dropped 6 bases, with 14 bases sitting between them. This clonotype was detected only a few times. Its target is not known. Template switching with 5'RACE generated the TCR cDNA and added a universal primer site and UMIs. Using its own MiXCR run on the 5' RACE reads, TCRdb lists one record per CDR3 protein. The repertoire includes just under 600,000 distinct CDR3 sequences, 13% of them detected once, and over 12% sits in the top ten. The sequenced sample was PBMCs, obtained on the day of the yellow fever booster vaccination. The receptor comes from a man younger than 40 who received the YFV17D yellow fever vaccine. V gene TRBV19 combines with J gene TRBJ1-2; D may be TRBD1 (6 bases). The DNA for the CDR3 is TGTGCCAGGACTGGCAGGGGAAATGGCTACACCTTC. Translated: CARTGRGNGYTF.